This T cell receptor (beta chain) was found in a study of graft-versus-host responses after intestinal transplantation. General study findings and limits: Early declines in HvG clones that occurred post-transplant were associated with peak circulating GvH clone levels. Graft-donor T cell macrochimerism in patients accompanied high graft-versus-host to host-versus-graft clonal ratios in allografts.

This clone was counted a single time. Its antigen is unidentified. Repertoires were generated with immunoSEQ multiplex PCR, while TCRdb's copy carries only in-frame clones and drops some. The data show about 93,000 clones, with approximately 92% seen just once and less than 0.5% held by the top ten. With V trimmed by 3 bases and J by 6 bases, 4 bases remained unmatched. CDR3 size: 15 residues. CDR1 is LNHDA and CDR2 is SQIVND in the germline V gene (reference sequence). The clonotype comes from a human donor who received an intestinal transplant. The chain is built from TRBV19 and TRBJ2-1, with 11 bases identical to TRBD2. This material consisted of unstimulated CD8+ T cells sorted from spleen or lymph node cells, taken before intestinal transplant. The CDR3 region has the DNA TGTGCCAGTAGTATGACTAGCGGGATGCTCAATGAGCAGTTCTTC. Its translation is CASSMTSGMLNEQFF. Filled out from reference TRBV19 and TRBJ2-1, the complete variable domain reads DGGITQSPKYLFRKEGQNVTLSCEQNLNHDAMYWYRQDPGQGLRLIYYSQIVNDFQKGDIAEGYSVSREKKESFPLTVTSAQKNPTAFYLCASSMTSGMLNEQFFGPGTRLTVL.